These 25 T cell receptor beta chains originate from one sample sequenced in a study of blood T cell repertoires in COVID-19. Clones were read by immunoSEQ multiplex PCR, and TCRdb kept only the in-frame ones, dropping some. Of about 400,000 clones in the sample, around 90% are singletons; the top ten hold around 2%. Sequencing was carried out using PBMCs or T cells enriched from blood (not recorded which). The receptors were gathered from a woman in her 40s with acute COVID-19.

The rearrangement uses TRBV18 and TRBJ1-4; D is unclear. The CDR3 length is 14 residues. Germline lookup yields CDR1 KGHSH and CDR2 LQKENI. V lost 3 bases and J lost 0, with 5 bases in between. This CDR3 reads CASSPESTNEKLFF. CDR3 DNA sequence: TGTGCCAGCTCACCTGAGTCAACTAATGAAAAACTGTTTTTT.

V and J are TRBV28 and TRBJ2-3, with TRBD2 matching over 7 bases. The J segment lost 4 bases and the V segment lost 10 bases, leaving 8 bases of the junction unmatched. Germline V CDR1 and CDR2: MDHEN, SYDVKM. The CDR3 loop spans 13 amino acids. CDR3 loop: CATAGRGPDTQYF. CDR3 nucleotide sequence: TGTGCCACCGCGGGGAGGGGCCCAGATACGCAGTATTTT.

The J gene is TRBJ2-1, the V gene TRBV4-2; TRBD2 aligns across 15 bases. Looked up from germline, CDR1 is LGHNA and CDR2 is YNFKEQ. V was clipped by 4 bases and J by 3 bases; unmatched bases: 4. This CDR3 has 17 amino acids. The CDR3 nucleotides are TGTGCCAGCAGCCTGGGACTAGCGGGGGGTAACTACAATGAGCAGTTCTTC. Amino acids: CASSLGLAGGNYNEQFF.

Of note for this clone: In the same sample, other DNA sequences code for this CDR3. V gene TRBV27 combines with J gene TRBJ1-1; possible D gene TRBD1, 5 bases. CDR3 size: 14 residues. Germline V lookup: CDR1 MNHEY, CDR2 SMNVEV (reference sequence). Trimming took off 2 bases at V and 1 base at J, with 8 bases between the two ends. CDR3 in DNA: TGTGCCAGCAGTTTAGGTCAGGGGAACACTGAAGCTTTCTTT. It encodes CASSLGQGNTEAFF.

The chain has TRBV5-4 and TRBJ1-2; TRBD1 is a possible D gene (5 bases). The V end was cut by 0 bases, the J end by 4 bases, with 10 bases between. This CDR3 region has 14 residues. Germline lookup yields CDR1 SGHNT and CDR2 YYREEE (reference sequence). The CDR3 region has the DNA TGTGCCAGCAGCTTGGACCGACAGAGCTATGGCTACACCTTC. Translating it yields CASSLDRQSYGYTF. Full variable domain (outside the CDR3, taken from reference TRBV5-4 and TRBJ1-2): ETGVTQSPTHLIKTRGQQVTLRCSSQSGHNTVSWYQQALGQGPQFIFQYYREEENGRGNFPPRFSGLQFPNYSSELNVNALELDDSALYLCASSLDRQSYGYTFGSGTRLTVV.

This chain connects TRBV5-1 to TRBJ2-3, with D perhaps TRBD1 (6 bases). The V end was cut by 4 bases, the J end by 1 base, with 22 bases between. The CDR3 contains 18 residues. Germline CDR1 is SGHRS and CDR2 is YFSETQ. The CDR3 is CASSLGAGQGWGTDTQYF. The CDR3 region has the DNA TGCGCCAGCAGCCTGGGGGCTGGGCAGGGATGGGGCACAGATACGCAGTATTTT.

This clone was found once. The junction differs from germline at one of its ends, possibly a read error. J is TRBJ2-7 and V is TRBV27, with 8 bases that match TRBD2. The CDR3 runs 14 residues. The germline V gene encodes CDR1 MNHEY and CDR2 SMNVEV (reference sequence). CDR3: CASSLRTSSHEQYF. The CDR3 DNA is TGTGCCAGCAGTTTACGGACTAGCTCCCACGAGCAGTACTTC.

V is TRBV12-3 or TRBV12-4 and J is TRBJ1-1, with 9 nucleotides matching TRBD1. V trimming: 7 bases; J trimming: 6 bases; junction bases outside the gene matches: 6. CDR3 size: 13 residues. The CDR3 nucleotides are TGTGCCAGCACCCAGGACAGGGGAGCTGAAGCTTTCTTT. This encodes CASTQDRGAEAFF.

The chain couples TRBV27 to TRBJ2-2, with a possible D match to TRBD2 (6 bases). The CDR3 extends over 17 amino acids. V gave up 5 bases and J gave up 4 bases, with 20 bases separating them. Germline CDR1 is MNHEY and CDR2 is SMNVEV (reference sequence). The CDR3 nucleotides are TGTGCCAGCAGTCCTCACGAGCCAGGAGGGACCACCGGGGAGCTGTTTTTT. It is translated as CASSPHEPGGTTGELFF.

The rearrangement uses TRBV7-8 and TRBJ2-7; 8 positions agree with TRBD2. The CDR3 contains 15 residues. After removal of 8 bases from V and 5 bases from J, the junction contained 14 bases not matched to a gene. Germline values: CDR1 SGHVS, CDR2 FQNEAQ. CDR3 DNA sequence: TGTGCCAGCCAACCCCGGGGGGGGCCGGGGGACGAGCAGTACTTC. It yields the protein CASQPRGGPGDEQYF.

This chain connects TRBV30 to TRBJ2-1, with TRBD1 matching over 12 bases. J was trimmed by 7 bases and V by 5 bases; bases with no gene match: 3. CDR3 length equals 13 residues. Germline loops: CDR1 GTSNPN, CDR2 SVGIG (reference sequence). CDR3 nucleotide sequence: TGTGCCTGGGGGACAGGGGGCGGGAATGAGCAGTTCTTC. Protein product: CAWGTGGGNEQFF.

This sequence joins TRBV18 and TRBJ1-5, with D unclear. This CDR3 comprises 13 residues. The V gene lost 3 bases and the J gene lost 5 bases, with 8 bases spanning the gap. The germline V gene encodes CDR1 KGHSH and CDR2 LQKENI. The CDR3 loop is CASSPTLDQPQHF. The DNA of the CDR3 is TGTGCCAGCTCACCGACATTGGATCAGCCCCAGCATTTT.

V gene TRBV2 combines with J gene TRBJ2-4; D might be TRBD1 (6 bases). This CDR3 has 16 amino acids. CDR1 SNHLY and CDR2 FYNNEI come from the germline V gene. Trimming shortened V by 4 bases and J by 0 bases, and 13 bases separated the two germline ends. In nucleotides, the CDR3 is TGTGCCAGCAGTGGGAGCAGGGGCCTAGCCAAAAACATTCAGTACTTC. This gives the protein CASSGSRGLAKNIQYF.

The chain couples TRBV2 to TRBJ1-5; 8 bases fit TRBD1. This CDR3 is 16 amino acids long. Losses at the gene ends were 5 bases for V and 1 base for J; bases not matched to a gene: 7. Germline CDR1 SNHLY, CDR2 FYNNEI. CDR3 DNA: TGTGCCAGCAGTCGGACAGGGTTTCGGAGCAATCAGCCCCAGCATTTT. This sequence encodes CASSRTGFRSNQPQHF.

This clone was counted once. The V call is TRBV28, the J call TRBJ1-6; D is possibly TRBD1 (6 bases). CDR1 is MDHEN and CDR2 is SYDVKM in the germline V gene. V was pared by 6 bases and J by 8 bases, with 14 bases between. The CDR3 has 14 residues. The CDR3 here is CASRPGHGDSPLHF. The CDR3 region has the DNA TGTGCCAGCAGACCGGGACACGGGGATTCACCCCTCCACTTT.

The chain is built from TRBV18 and TRBJ1-6; 7 nucleotides agree with TRBD1. With V trimmed by 3 bases and J by 8 bases, 7 bases remained unmatched. Germline CDR1 is KGHSH and CDR2 is LQKENI. The CDR3 length is 15 residues. The CDR3 DNA is TGTGCCAGCTCACCGACGAGGGACAGCCATTCACCCCTCCACTTT. Its protein product is CASSPTRDSHSPLHF.

The V and J genes are TRBV6-6 and TRBJ1-1; 7 bases match TRBD1. The ends lost 5 bases at V and 2 bases at J; junction bases unmatched: 5. Germline V CDR1 and CDR2: MNHNY, SVGAGI (reference sequence). The CDR3 has 14 residues. CDR3 protein: CASSPNRGNTEAFF. DNA of the CDR3: TGTGCCAGCAGTCCTAACAGGGGAAACACTGAAGCTTTCTTT.

The V and J genes are TRBV9 and TRBJ1-1, with unresolved D. The V gene lost 7 bases and the J gene lost 11 bases, with 15 bases spanning the gap. The CDR3 runs 11 residues. CDR1 is SGDLS, CDR2 YYNGEE, per germline. The CDR3 DNA reads as TGTGCCAGCTCCAACCCTCCCGGGGCTTTCTTT. Translating gives CASSNPPGAFF.

The chain recombines TRBV5-1 with TRBJ2-2; tentatively, D is TRBD1 (7 bases). The CDR3 contains 18 residues. Trimming took off 0 bases at V and 5 bases at J, with 20 bases between the two ends. The V gene's germline CDR1 is SGHRS and CDR2 YFSETQ. The CDR3 nucleotides are TGCGCCAGCAGCTTGGCAGGGGGAGGCGGAAAAGGAACCGGGGAGCTGTTTTTT. It encodes CASSLAGGGGKGTGELFF.

The rearrangement joins TRBV30 to TRBJ2-7, with 7 bases identical to TRBD1. CDR3 length equals 13 residues. The junction had 9 bases not matched to a gene; V was cut back by 7 bases and J by 3 bases. From germline, CDR1 is GTSNPN and CDR2 SVGIG (reference sequence). CDR3 bases: TGTGCCTTACACGCCCAGGGGGTCTACGAGCAGTACTTC. It specifies CALHAQGVYEQYF.

This clone has only one observation. The chain links TRBV25-1 to TRBJ1-2, with D tentatively TRBD1 (5 bases). Germline-derived CDR1 and CDR2 are MGHDK and SYGVNS. The CDR3 length is 13 residues. V was trimmed by 5 bases and J by 9 bases, leaving 16 bases between them. The chain's CDR3 is CASSRRESGSYTF. The CDR3 nucleotides are TGTGCCAGCAGTCGGAGGGAGTCAGGGAGCTACACCTTC.

This chain joins TRBV15 and TRBJ2-7; weak D call: TRBD1 (6 bases). The CDR3 is made up of 14 amino acids. In germline, CDR1 is LNHNV, CDR2 YYDKDF (reference sequence). V was clipped by 5 bases and J by 6 bases, with 17 bases between them. Here the CDR3 DNA reads TGTGCCACCAGCGCTCGAACAGGGATTCGCGAGCAGTACTTC. This translates into CATSARTGIREQYF.

The chain employs TRBV11-2 and TRBJ1-6; 7 positions match TRBD1. CDR3 length: 15 residues. V gave up 4 bases and J gave up 9 bases; unmatched junction bases: 9. In germline, CDR1 is SGHAT, CDR2 FQNNGV. For the CDR3, the DNA is TGTGCCAGCAGCTCGACAGGGCAGTGGAGTTCACCCCTCCACTTT. Protein sequence: CASSSTGQWSSPLHF.

The genes are TRBV2 and TRBJ2-5; 9 positions agree with TRBD2. J was trimmed by 5 bases and V by 7 bases; bases with no gene match: 17. The CDR3 runs 17 residues. Germline V lookup: CDR1 SNHLY, CDR2 FYNNEI. DNA for the CDR3: TGTGCCAGCACCGGAGTGAAAATAGCGGGGGATTACGAGACCCAGTACTTC. Its protein is CASTGVKIAGDYETQYF. Complete variable domain (other parts from reference TRBV2 and TRBJ2-5): EPEVTQTPSHQVTQMGQEVILRCVPISNHLYFYWYRQILGQKVEFLVSFYNNEISEKSEIFDDQFSVERPDGSNFTLKIRSTKLEDSAMYFCASTGVKIAGDYETQYFGPGTRLLVL.

The gene calls are TRBV9 and TRBJ2-7, with 8 bases lining up with TRBD1. The CDR3 covers 15 residues. Germline lookup yields CDR1 SGDLS and CDR2 YYNGEE. Trimming removed 3 bases from V and 5 bases from J; junction bases left unmatched: 10. The CDR3 is CASSAVDRGIHEQYF. DNA for the CDR3: TGTGCCAGCAGCGCGGTCGACAGGGGTATACACGAGCAGTACTTC.